The clone carrying this T cell receptor (beta chain) was recorded many times. Its antigen is unknown. The CDR3 covers 18 residues. The germline CDR1 and CDR2 sequences are SGHKS and YYEKEE (reference sequence). Trimming cost V 0 bases and J 3 bases, with 19 bases left between them. This sample stems from a study of identical twins. Study results and caveats: Out-of-frame alpha sequences common to twins exhibited an excess of low generation probability.

Each CDR3 protein gets one entry after TCRdb re-called the 5' RACE reads with MiXCR. Among a few hundred thousand distinct CDR3 sequences listed, 7.5% to 10% were seen once. This sample also appeared in a second study, on yellow fever vaccine responses in identical twins.

The sequence derives from a woman aged 18-29 years in good health. The sample comprised PBMCs. The chain employs TRBV5-5 and TRBJ1-5, with no clear D. The CDR3 sequence is CASSLAPTQGSDNQPQHF. Here the CDR3 DNA reads TGTGCCAGCAGCTTGGCCCCAACGCAAGGGAGTGACAATCAGCCCCAGCATTTT.